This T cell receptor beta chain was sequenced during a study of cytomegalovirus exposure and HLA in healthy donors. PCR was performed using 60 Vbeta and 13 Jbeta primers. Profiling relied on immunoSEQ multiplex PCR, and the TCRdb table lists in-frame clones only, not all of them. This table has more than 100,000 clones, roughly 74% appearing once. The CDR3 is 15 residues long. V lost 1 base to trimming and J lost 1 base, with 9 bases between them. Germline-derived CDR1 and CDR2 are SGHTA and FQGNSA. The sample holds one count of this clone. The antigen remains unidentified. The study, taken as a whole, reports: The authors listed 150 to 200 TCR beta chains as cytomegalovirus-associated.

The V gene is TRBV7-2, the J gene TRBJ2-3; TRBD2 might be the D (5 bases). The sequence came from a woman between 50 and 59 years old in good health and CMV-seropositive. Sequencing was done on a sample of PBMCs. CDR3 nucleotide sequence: TGTGCCAGCAGCTTAGACGGCGGGCGCACAGATACGCAGTATTTT. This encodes CASSLDGGRTDTQYF.